Shown below are 10 T cell receptor beta chains from a single sample sequenced in a study of shared clonotypes between healthy human individuals. TCRdb keeps only in-frame clones here, not all; method: immunoSEQ multiplex PCR. The data hold over a million clones, with more than 95% observed a single time. Sequencing used naive CD4+ T cells sorted from blood. Described subset: CD45RA+ positively selected. The receptors stem from a man aged 30 to 39 in good health.

J is TRBJ2-3 and V is TRBV7-2; TRBD2 is a possible D gene (6 bases). The ends were cut back, 2 bases at V and 2 bases at J, with 8 bases in the middle. The length of the CDR3 is 14 residues. The germline V gene encodes CDR1 SGHTA and CDR2 FQGNSA. The CDR3 is CASSLSGVTDTQYF. The DNA of the CDR3 is TGTGCCAGCAGCTTATCGGGGGTCACAGATACGCAGTATTTT.

The J gene is TRBJ2-6, the V gene TRBV4-1, with a tentative D call TRBD1 (5 bases). The CDR3 spans 15 residues. Germline loops: CDR1 MGHRA, CDR2 YSYEKL. V was pared by 1 base and J by 4 bases, with 8 bases between. The DNA for the CDR3 is TGCGCCAGCAGCCAAGTAGGGGTAGGGGCCAACGTCCTGACTTTC. Translation: CASSQVGVGANVLTF.

V is TRBV6-1 and J is TRBJ1-3, with 7 nucleotides matching TRBD1. The CDR3 has 15 amino acids. J gave up 2 bases and V 6 bases, and 7 bases lay outside the gene matches. The germline V gene encodes CDR1 MNHNS and CDR2 SASEGT. This CDR3 is CASRDRPPAGNTIYF. Written as DNA, the CDR3 is TGTGCCAGCAGGGACAGGCCTCCTGCTGGAAACACCATATATTTT.

In DNA, the CDR3 is TGTGCCAGCAGCGTATCACTAGGTCTGTCAGGGGGAAACACCATATATTTT. Its protein product is CASSVSLGLSGGNTIYF. The chain is built from TRBV9 and TRBJ1-3, with D possibly matching TRBD1 (5 bases). Germline V lookup: CDR1 SGDLS, CDR2 YYNGEE. V was cut by 1 base and J by 4 bases, with 18 bases left in between. This CDR3 contains 17 residues.

This chain links TRBV27 with TRBJ2-6, with D perhaps matching TRBD1 (5 bases). Per germline, CDR1 MNHEY and CDR2 SMNVEV (reference sequence). This CDR3 spans 16 amino acids. The V end was cut by 6 bases, the J end by 0 bases, with 12 bases between. CDR3: CASRGRANSGANVLTF. The CDR3 DNA follows: TGTGCCAGCAGGGGCAGGGCCAACTCTGGGGCCAACGTCCTGACTTTC. The whole variable domain, remainder taken from reference TRBV27 and TRBJ2-6, is EAQVTQNPRYLITVTGKKLTVTCSQNMNHEYMSWYRQDPGLGLRQIYYSMNVEVTDKGDVPEGYKVSRKEKRNFPLILESPSPNQTSLYFCASRGRANSGANVLTFGAGSRLTVL.

This sequence joins TRBV7-2 and TRBJ2-1, with 15 bases identical to TRBD2. V gave up 6 bases and J gave up 9 bases; unmatched junction bases: 9. The CDR3 is made up of 16 amino acids. The germline V gene has CDR1 SGHTA and CDR2 FQGNSA. The CDR3 region has the DNA TGTGCCAGCAGTACTACCCGGACTAGCGGGAGGGTTGAGCAGTTCTTC. Translating it yields CASSTTRTSGRVEQFF.

V and J are TRBV6-6 and TRBJ1-5; a possible D gene is TRBD1 (6 bases). This CDR3 is 15 amino acids long. V gave up 6 bases and J gave up 4 bases, with 16 bases separating them. From germline, CDR1 is MNHNY and CDR2 SVGAGI (reference sequence). Here the CDR3 reads CASSSGHGANQPQHF. The CDR3 DNA is TGTGCCAGCAGCTCGGGACACGGGGCAAATCAGCCCCAGCATTTT.

The chain is built from TRBV7-8 and TRBJ1-2; no clear D gene. The CDR3 consists of 12 residues. The germline V and J ends were trimmed by 3 bases and 11 bases, with 13 bases remaining between them. Germline V gene sequence: CDR1 SGHVS, CDR2 FQNEAQ. CDR3 sequence (DNA): TGTGCCAGCAGCTTTCGAGACTCGGGATACACCTTC. It yields the protein CASSFRDSGYTF.

With respect to this clone: Other DNA sequences within the sample encode an identical CDR3. J is TRBJ1-5 and V is TRBV6-5; tentatively, D is TRBD1 (6 bases). CDR1 MNHEY and CDR2 SVGAGI come from the germline V gene. V was pared by 0 bases and J by 7 bases, with 7 bases between. This CDR3 spans 13 amino acids. CDR3 coding DNA: TGTGCCAGCAGTTACTCCAGGGGACAGCCCCAGCATTTT. Protein sequence: CASSYSRGQPQHF.

With respect to this clone: Within the sample, other DNA sequences also encode this same CDR3. V usage is TRBV28 and J usage is TRBJ2-7; D gene unclear. This CDR3 region has 12 residues. Germline CDR1 is MDHEN and CDR2 is SYDVKM. The V gene lost 3 bases and the J gene lost 3 bases, with 6 bases spanning the gap. DNA of the CDR3: TGTGCCAGCAGTTTCTCCCGCTACGAGCAGTACTTC. Translation: CASSFSRYEQYF.